These 20 T cell receptor beta chains originate from one sample sequenced in a study of PD-1 blockade in classical Hodgkin lymphoma. After autologous stem cell transplantation all patients relapsed, and prior brentuximab vedotin exposure differed between cohorts. Only in-frame clones appear in the TCRdb table, and some are missing; sequencing was by immunoSEQ multiplex PCR. The data contain around 40,000 clones, about 77% of them seen just once; the ten biggest clones take up roughly an eighth. The sample was peripheral blood mononuclear cells (PBMCs), taken at baseline. These receptors were obtained from a human donor with classical Hodgkin lymphoma.

The CDR3 coding sequence is TGTGCCAGCAGTCCTAAGGGGGGACAGGGAGGGTCACCCCTCCACTTT. It translates to CASSPKGGQGGSPLHF. The gene calls are TRBV27 and TRBJ1-6; 9 bases are a match to TRBD1. The V gene end was trimmed by 5 bases and the J gene end by 10 bases; junction bases not matched to a gene: 12. CDR3 size: 16 residues. CDR1 MNHEY and CDR2 SMNVEV come from the germline V gene (reference sequence).

The CDR3 region is CASSFGLVPDTQYF. CDR3 DNA sequence: TGTGCCAGCAGCTTCGGACTAGTCCCAGATACGCAGTATTTT. The V gene is TRBV7-2, the J gene TRBJ2-3; 7 bases are shared with TRBD2. CDR1 SGHTA and CDR2 FQGNSA come from the germline V gene. V lost 3 bases and J lost 4; bases outside the gene matches: 4. The CDR3 totals 14 residues.

The chain combines TRBV9 with TRBJ1-5; D perhaps matches TRBD1 (6 bases). Germline-derived CDR1 and CDR2 are SGDLS and YYNGEE. CDR3 length equals 15 residues. V lost 3 bases and J 3 bases, leaving 13 bases between the germline ends. CDR3 sequence: CASSGSWGPNQPQHF. Written as DNA, the CDR3 is TGTGCCAGCAGCGGTAGCTGGGGGCCCAATCAGCCCCAGCATTTT.

A word on this clone: The sample contains more than one DNA sequence encoding this CDR3. The chain carries TRBV27 and TRBJ1-4; the D is unclear. Germline CDR1 is MNHEY and CDR2 is SMNVEV (reference sequence). The CDR3 loop spans 13 amino acids. Trimming pared 2 bases from V and 6 bases from J, leaving 7 bases between. The CDR3 here is CASSLEGDEKLFF. The CDR3 DNA follows: TGTGCCAGCAGTTTAGAGGGAGATGAAAAACTGTTTTTT.

The rearrangement joins TRBV19 to TRBJ2-2; the D is unclear. Germline lookup yields CDR1 LNHDA and CDR2 SQIVND (reference sequence). The V end was cut by 9 bases, the J end by 0 bases, with 14 bases between. CDR3 length: 15 residues. The CDR3 DNA follows: TGTGCCAGCACGGGCCACTTATCGAACACCGGGGAGCTGTTTTTT. Translation gives CASTGHLSNTGELFF.

This clone appeared a single time. The chain joins TRBV6-6 to TRBJ2-3, with D possibly matching TRBD2 (7 bases). Deletions cut 8 bases from V and 0 bases from J, with 12 bases between. The germline gives CDR1 MNHNY, CDR2 SVGAGI (reference sequence). The CDR3 runs to 14 residues. DNA of the CDR3: TGTGCCAGCCGGGGGGCCTCTAGCACAGATACGCAGTATTTT. Protein: CASRGASSTDTQYF.

J is TRBJ2-5 and V is TRBV9, with TRBD2 identical over 8 bases. The CDR3 is 14 residues long. V shed 4 bases and J 4 bases; nucleotides not matched to a gene: 6. CDR1 is SGDLS and CDR2 is YYNGEE in the germline V gene. This CDR3 is CASSRGGLGETQYF. The CDR3 DNA reads TGTGCCAGCAGCCGGGGGGGCCTAGGAGAGACCCAGTACTTC.

The chain couples TRBV27 to TRBJ2-7; D may be TRBD1 (6 bases). The CDR3 sequence is 15 residues long. Germline loops: CDR1 MNHEY, CDR2 SMNVEV (reference sequence). Between the trimmed V and J ends, which lost 5 bases and 0 bases, there was a span of 14 bases. The CDR3 bases are TGTGCCAGCAGTCAGGGCCCAGGGGTCTCCTACGAGCAGTACTTC. Translation: CASSQGPGVSYEQYF.

This clone showed up just a few times. V usage is TRBV5-6 and J usage is TRBJ1-4; possibly TRBD1 for D (5 bases). Per the germline V gene, CDR1 is SGHDT and CDR2 is YYEEEE. The CDR3 loop spans 13 amino acids. V was clipped by 4 bases and J by 7 bases, with 11 bases between them. The CDR3 bases are TGTGCCAGCAGCAGGGGACTGAGTGAAAAACTGTTTTTT. Translated: CASSRGLSEKLFF.

The rearrangement links TRBV7-3 to TRBJ2-2, with 9 bases lining up with TRBD1. CDR3 size: 14 residues. Germline lookup yields CDR1 SGHTA and CDR2 FQGTGA. With 6 bases clipped from V and 7 bases from J, the junction kept 6 bases outside the gene matches. DNA of the CDR3: TGTGCCAGCAGGCTAACAGGGGGCGGCGGGGAGCTGTTTTTT. This sequence encodes CASRLTGGGGELFF.

This clone is medium-sized (0.01 to 0.1%) within its sample. V usage is TRBV15 and J usage is TRBJ2-3, with D possibly TRBD1 on 6 matching bases. Germline V CDR1 and CDR2: LNHNV, YYDKDF (reference sequence). The CDR3 sequence is 15 residues long. V lost 3 bases, J lost 0 bases, and 10 bases lay in between. The CDR3 coding sequence is TGTGCCACCAGCAGGGACAGCTACAGCACAGATACGCAGTATTTT. It translates to CATSRDSYSTDTQYF.

CDR3 in DNA: TGTGCCATCAGTGGAGTAGCGGGGGGCCTAACCTATACGCAGTATTTT. Residues: CAISGVAGGLTYTQYF. The chain recombines TRBV10-3 with TRBJ2-3, with 10 nucleotides matching TRBD2. Germline loops: CDR1 ENHRY, CDR2 SYGVKD. Trimming cost V 4 bases and J 7 bases; bases outside gene matches: 11. The CDR3 contains 16 residues.

The chain links TRBV4-1 to TRBJ2-2; D uncertain. V was clipped by 5 bases and J by 7 bases, with 5 bases between them. Germline V gene sequence: CDR1 MGHRA, CDR2 YSYEKL. There are 11 residues in the CDR3. Here the CDR3 DNA reads TGCGCCAGCAGCTATAGCGGGGAGCTGTTTTTT. Translating gives CASSYSGELFF.

CDR3 sequence: CANPGLWKGRPNEQYF. CDR3 coding DNA: TGTGCCAACCCGGGGTTGTGGAAGGGGCGGCCTAACGAGCAGTACTTC. The chain links TRBV27 to TRBJ2-7, with D perhaps being TRBD1 or TRBD2 (5 bases each). Deletions cut 10 bases from V and 5 bases from J, with 27 bases between. Germline CDR1 and CDR2: MNHEY and SMNVEV (reference sequence). The CDR3 is made up of 16 amino acids.

This rearrangement joins TRBV5-8 to TRBJ2-7; 7 positions match TRBD1. The CDR3 spans 13 residues. Germline-derived CDR1 and CDR2 are SGHTS and YDEGEE. V lost 4 bases, J lost 3 bases, and 4 bases stayed unmatched. The CDR3 reads CASSLRTGYEQYF. The DNA of the CDR3 is TGTGCCAGCAGCCTTCGGACAGGCTACGAGCAGTACTTC.

The sample holds a few counts of this clone. The chain carries TRBV19 and TRBJ1-3; no firm D call. CDR3 length equals 16 residues. From germline, CDR1 is LNHDA and CDR2 SQIVND (reference sequence). Deletions cut 5 bases from V and 0 bases from J, with 14 bases between. The DNA of the CDR3 is TGTGCCAGTAGTTCGCCGTCGGGGAGCTCTGGAAACACCATATATTTT. This encodes CASSSPSGSSGNTIYF.

The genes are TRBV7-9 and TRBJ1-1, with D hard to call. V was shortened by 5 bases and J by 6 bases, with 16 bases between the two germline ends. CDR1 is SEHNR and CDR2 is FQNEAQ in the germline V gene (reference sequence). This CDR3 has 14 amino acids. Here the CDR3 reads CASSLTTSGAEAFF. CDR3 DNA: TGTGCCAGCAGCCTTACTACAAGTGGAGCTGAAGCTTTCTTT.

This clone has just one count. This sequence joins TRBV6-8 and TRBJ2-3; 12 bases line up with TRBD2. With V trimmed by 6 bases and J by 3 bases, 10 bases remained unmatched. The V gene's germline CDR1 is MNHGY and CDR2 SAAAGT. This CDR3 region has 17 residues. The DNA of the CDR3 is TGTGCCAGCAGCCCTACCCGACTAGCGGGGGTTACAGATACGCAGTATTTT. This gives the protein CASSPTRLAGVTDTQYF.

This sequence joins TRBV5-1 and TRBJ2-7, with TRBD1 as a possible D gene (6 bases). Germline CDR1 is SGHRS and CDR2 is YFSETQ. V shed 8 bases and J shed 3 bases, with 21 bases lying between them. CDR3 length equals 15 residues. The CDR3 loop is CASSLTGNVRYEQYF. The CDR3 DNA sequence: TGCGCCAGTTCTCTTACAGGGAACGTCCGCTACGAGCAGTACTTC.

This chain uses TRBV7-2 with TRBJ1-1; 8 bases fit TRBD1. Germline V gives CDR1 SGHTA, CDR2 FQGNSA. After removal of 2 bases from V and 0 bases from J, the junction contained 2 bases not matched to a gene. This CDR3 has 15 residues. CDR3 in DNA: TGTGCCAGCAGCTTACAGGGGGCTCTGAACACTGAAGCTTTCTTT. This codes for CASSLQGALNTEAFF.